This T cell receptor (beta chain) was recovered during a study of T cells in Graves' hyperthyroidism and ophthalmopathy. Study in general: Peripheral blood samples were taken at initial diagnosis, prior to any treatment.

Regions amplified from RNA transcripts were the TCR beta CDR3 regions. In the first-round RT-PCR of the TCR CDR3, the HTBI primer set was used. TCRdb re-called the multiplex PCR reads through MiXCR, storing one row per CDR3 protein. The table includes about 210,000 distinct CDR3 sequences, 17% detected once. The PBMCs were sourced from fresh peripheral blood (less than 11 ml). The CDR3 spans 14 residues. J was trimmed by 9 bases and V by 5 bases; bases with no gene match: 8. V is TRBV12-3 or TRBV12-4 and J is TRBJ2-7; TRBD1 agrees at 12 bases. This receptor was obtained from a man in his fifties with Graves' hyperthyroidism. The sample was blood. The CDR3 sequence is CASSPGTGGARQYF. The DNA for the CDR3 is TGTGCCAGCAGTCCCGGGACAGGGGGCGCGAGGCAGTACTTC.